One T cell receptor beta chain is described in this entry. Its cognate antigen is unknown. Peripheral blood genomic DNA, not sorted cells or RNA, was the template. The sample originates from a study of T cell repertoires in aging, cancer and after chemotherapy. Study as a whole: Clear clonal overlap appeared across healthy donor samples taken over several months to years. The whole study produced a dataset of millions of TCR reads.

Study-level points and caveats: Compared with age-matched healthy donors, untreated hematological or solid cancer patients showed higher blood TCR clonality. Healthy donors lost TCR diversity with age mainly through richness, cancer patients through richness and evenness.

A mixed TRB-A/B primer pool amplified rearranged TRB by multiplex touch-down PCR. TCRdb reanalysed the multiplex PCR reads using MiXCR and keeps one entry per CDR3 protein. The sample lists roughly 10,000 distinct CDR3 sequences, under 30% occurring once. This sequence originates from a human donor in good health. The sample taken for sequencing was blood.

The DNA for the CDR3 is TGCAGTGCAGCTCCAGACAGGGGTTCCTTCTCTGGGGCCAACGTCCTGACTTTC. It specifies CSAAPDRGSFSGANVLTF. The chain couples TRBV20-1 to TRBJ2-6, with 8 bases matching TRBD1. The length of the CDR3 is 18 residues. Trimming cost V 6 bases and J 0 bases; bases outside gene matches: 13. CDR1 is DFQATT and CDR2 is SNEGSKA in the germline V gene (reference sequence).